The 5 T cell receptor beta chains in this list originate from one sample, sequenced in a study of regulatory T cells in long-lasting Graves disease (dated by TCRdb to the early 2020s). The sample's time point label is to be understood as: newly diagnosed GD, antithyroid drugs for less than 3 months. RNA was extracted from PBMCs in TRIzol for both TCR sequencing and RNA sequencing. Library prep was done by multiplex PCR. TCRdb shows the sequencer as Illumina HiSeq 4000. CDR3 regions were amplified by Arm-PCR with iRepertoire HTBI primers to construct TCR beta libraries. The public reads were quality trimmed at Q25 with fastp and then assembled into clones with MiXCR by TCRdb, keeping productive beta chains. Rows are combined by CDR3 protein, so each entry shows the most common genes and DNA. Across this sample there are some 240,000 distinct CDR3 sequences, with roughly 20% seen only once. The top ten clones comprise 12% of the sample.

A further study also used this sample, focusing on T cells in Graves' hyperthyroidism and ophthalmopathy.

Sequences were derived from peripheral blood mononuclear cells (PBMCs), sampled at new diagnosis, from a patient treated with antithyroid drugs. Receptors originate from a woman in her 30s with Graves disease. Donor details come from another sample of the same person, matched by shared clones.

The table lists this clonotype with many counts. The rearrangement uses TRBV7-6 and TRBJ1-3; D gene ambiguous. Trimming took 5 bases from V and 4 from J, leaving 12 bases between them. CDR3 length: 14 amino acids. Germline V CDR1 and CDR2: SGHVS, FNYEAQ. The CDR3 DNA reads TGTGCCAGCAGCCCCGGAGGGCCGGGAAACACCATATATTTT. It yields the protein CASSPGGPGNTIYF.

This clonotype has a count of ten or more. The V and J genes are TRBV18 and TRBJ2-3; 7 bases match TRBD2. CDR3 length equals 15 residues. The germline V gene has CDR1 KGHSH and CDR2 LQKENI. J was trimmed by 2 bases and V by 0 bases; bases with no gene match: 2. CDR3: CASSPPTSLTDTQYF. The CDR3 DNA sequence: TGTGCCAGCTCACCACCGACTAGCCTCACAGATACGCAGTATTTT.

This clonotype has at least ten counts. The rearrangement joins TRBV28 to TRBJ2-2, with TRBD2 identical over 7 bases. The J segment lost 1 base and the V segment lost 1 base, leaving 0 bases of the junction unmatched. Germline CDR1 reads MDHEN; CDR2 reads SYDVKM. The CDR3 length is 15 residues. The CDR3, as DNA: TGTGCCAGCAGTTTATCTAGCGGGAACACCGGGGAGCTGTTTTTT. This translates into CASSLSSGNTGELFF.

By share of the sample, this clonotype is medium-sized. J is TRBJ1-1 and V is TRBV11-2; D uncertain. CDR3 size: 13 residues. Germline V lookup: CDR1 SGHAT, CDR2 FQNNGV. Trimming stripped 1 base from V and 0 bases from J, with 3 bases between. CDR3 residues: CASSLGLNTEAFF. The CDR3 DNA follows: TGTGCCAGCAGCTTAGGCCTGAACACTGAAGCTTTCTTT.

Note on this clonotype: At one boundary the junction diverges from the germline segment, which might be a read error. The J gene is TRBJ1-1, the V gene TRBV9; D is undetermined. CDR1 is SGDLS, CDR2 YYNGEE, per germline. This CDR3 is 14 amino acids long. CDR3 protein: CVSSVAQPNTEAFF. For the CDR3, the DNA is TGTGTCAGCAGCGTAGCACAGCCAAACACTGAAGCTTTCTTT.